This T cell receptor (beta chain) was recovered during a study of cytomegalovirus exposure and HLA in healthy donors (dated 2017 in TCRdb). Looking at the study overall: A later analysis indicated that the 90 to 150 validation repertoires were generated on the platform also employed for the 720 or so repertoires of the first cohort. The study was designed to test whether signatures of past pathogen exposure could be identified by cataloging public T cell receptors. A separate validation cohort of 100 to 150 different subjects was used in addition to the roughly 700-subject first cohort. The study combined high-throughput TCR immunosequencing, statistical association of individual TCRs with disease status, and machine learning to predict cytomegalovirus infection status. Findings and caveats that apply to the study as a whole: Of the cluster scores, about 94% were above 0 in a later analysis, which found that TCRs clustered in the first cohort also tended to co-occur in the 95 to 150 validation repertoires. The authors suggested that the approach could potentially be extended to other disease states and immunological phenotypes. Most TCR sequences were seen in very few donors, while some public TCRs were found in many individuals. A later analysis had no HLA typing for the validation cohort, so co-occurrence there was scored across all 130 or so repertoires. A few of the identified cytomegalovirus-associated TCR beta chains were confirmed in vitro to be specific for cytomegalovirus antigens. The study listed approximately 150 TCR beta chains as associated with cytomegalovirus. The classifier was reported to diagnose cytomegalovirus status with high specificity and sensitivity in both the original and validation cohorts.

The library was prepared using the immunoSEQ multiplex PCR assay. Per the authors' processing: To diagnose cytomegalovirus status from the catalog of TCR beta chain sequences, a statistical classification framework was built. TCRdb took this table from immuneACCESS and kept in-frame rearrangements with V and J called. Such tables lack part of the clones; where checked against another copy, unresolved V genes explain under half of the gap, and the rest is unexplained. V and J calls and clone size follow that table, whereas D and trimming were derived from the DNA. The sample table records 75,000 to 100,000 clones; around 96% of these occur just once. Of the sample, less than 0.8% falls within the top ten clones. The CDR3 measures 10 amino acids from cysteine to phenylalanine. CDR3 DNA only is kept here, 30 bases in frame from base 1. Looking up the germline V gene (reference sequence) yields CDR1 MNHNY and CDR2 SVGAGI. V drops 8 bases and J drops 10 bases, leaving 11 bases in between.

With regard to this clone: It has no known antigen specificity. Within one base of it there is no much larger clone, and no base qualities were kept.

The donors belonged to the validation cohort of 90 to 150 subjects, which was separate from the 666-subject first cohort. This chain is built from TRBV6-6 and TRBJ1-1; a tentative D match to TRBD1 spans 6 bases. The sequenced sample was PBMCs. The TCR comes from a man aged 18 to 35 in good health and CMV-seronegative. The sequenced DNA: TGTGCCAGCCAGGGGTTCGGAGCTTTCTTT. It is translated as CASQGFGAFF.